A single sample is the source of the 27 T cell receptor beta chains below, sequenced in a study of blood T cell repertoires in COVID-19. The protocol was immunoSEQ multiplex PCR, while the TCRdb copy is restricted to in-frame clones and leaves out a portion. Here the sample spans more than 250,000 clones, around 86% being singletons. The material sequenced was peripheral blood. The source is a man aged 45-65 years with active or convalescent COVID-19.

J is TRBJ2-7 and V is TRBV10-3; 7 bases align to TRBD1. The CDR3 totals 13 residues. Per germline, CDR1 ENHRY and CDR2 SYGVKD. V lost 2 bases, J lost 2 bases, and 0 bases stayed unmatched. CDR3 nucleotide sequence: TGTGCCATCAGTGAGAGGGGGCCCTACGAGCAGTACTTC. Translating gives CAISERGPYEQYF.

This clone was seen only once. This chain uses TRBV6-6 with TRBJ1-3, with D unclear. Germline lookup yields CDR1 MNHNY and CDR2 SVGAGI (reference sequence). V shed 8 bases and J shed 3 bases, with 11 bases lying between them. This CDR3 has 13 residues. The CDR3 bases are TGTGCCAGCGTTGGTGGAGGTGGAAACACCATATATTTT. Its translation is CASVGGGGNTIYF.

The chain links TRBV5-6 to TRBJ1-4; a weak D match, TRBD1 (6 bases). Trimming shortened V by 0 bases and J by 8 bases, and 14 bases separated the two germline ends. CDR1 is SGHDT, CDR2 YYEEEE, per germline. This CDR3 has 15 amino acids. Here the CDR3 DNA reads TGTGCCAGCAGCTTGGAGACAGGTTCGGGCGAAAAACTGTTTTTT. It specifies CASSLETGSGEKLFF.

This sequence joins TRBV11-3 and TRBJ2-5; 7 bases line up with TRBD2. The CDR3 has 15 amino acids. CDR1 is SGHNT and CDR2 is YENEEA in the germline V gene. V shed 2 bases and J 5 bases; nucleotides not matched to a gene: 8. The CDR3 nucleotides read TGTGCCAGCAGCTTAAACCCGGGGGGTTACGAGACCCAGTACTTC. This encodes CASSLNPGGYETQYF.

The table lists this clone with a count of one. This rearrangement joins TRBV5-8 to TRBJ1-4, with D perhaps TRBD1 (6 bases). Between the trimmed V and J ends, which lost 4 bases and 2 bases, there was a span of 15 bases. CDR1 is SGHTS and CDR2 is YDEGEE in the germline V gene. This CDR3 comprises 16 residues. The CDR3: CASSPGQSFTNEKLFF. The DNA of the CDR3 is TGTGCCAGCAGCCCTGGACAGTCCTTCACTAATGAAAAACTGTTTTTT.

The chain is built from TRBV4-2 and TRBJ2-5; 8 bases match TRBD1. Germline V lookup: CDR1 LGHNA, CDR2 YNFKEQ. This CDR3 is 14 amino acids long. Trimming at V came to 0 bases and at J to 5 bases, leaving 2 bases not matched to a gene. Here the CDR3 reads CASSQDRGHETQYF. The CDR3 bases are TGTGCCAGCAGCCAAGACAGGGGGCACGAGACCCAGTACTTC.

The chain employs TRBV7-2 and TRBJ2-6; no reliable D call. V dropped 4 bases and J dropped 1 base, with 8 bases sitting between them. The germline V gene encodes CDR1 SGHTA and CDR2 FQGNSA. This CDR3 contains 15 residues. In DNA form, the CDR3 reads TGTGCCAGCAGCTCCGGGTTATCTGGGGCCAACGTCCTGACTTTC. It yields the protein CASSSGLSGANVLTF.

The rearrangement joins TRBV11-1 to TRBJ2-3, with 10 bases identical to TRBD2. Per the germline V gene, CDR1 is SGHAT and CDR2 is FQDESV (reference sequence). Germline trimming cut 5 bases from V and 5 bases from J; bases unmatched to any gene: 7. The CDR3 length is 15 residues. The CDR3, as DNA: TGTGCCAGCAGCCCTCTAGCGGGAGTTTTAGATACGCAGTATTTT. Its translation: CASSPLAGVLDTQYF.

V and J are TRBV29-1 and TRBJ1-2; 7 positions match TRBD1. Trimming cost V 6 bases and J 5 bases; bases outside gene matches: 9. Germline CDR1 is SQVTM and CDR2 is ANQGSEA. This CDR3 has 13 amino acids. CDR3 sequence: CSVSSSTGYGYTF. CDR3 coding DNA: TGCAGCGTCTCTTCCTCGACAGGGTATGGCTACACCTTC.

The chain is built from TRBV7-3 and TRBJ2-2, with TRBD2 matching 7 bases. This CDR3 contains 16 residues. Trimming at V came to 1 base and at J to 4 bases, leaving 6 bases not matched to a gene. From germline, CDR1 is SGHTA and CDR2 FQGTGA. The CDR3 sequence is CASSLIAGVTTGELFF. CDR3 DNA sequence: TGTGCCAGCAGCTTAATTGCGGGAGTAACCACCGGGGAGCTGTTTTTT.

In nucleotides, the CDR3 is TGTGCCAGCTCACTTTATAATAATGAAAAACTGTTTTTT. This codes for CASSLYNNEKLFF. The rearrangement links TRBV18 to TRBJ1-4; D unresolved. V shed 4 bases and J shed 4 bases, with 7 bases lying between them. The CDR3 covers 13 residues. Germline V gene data show CDR1 as KGHSH and CDR2 as LQKENI.

The chain joins TRBV2 to TRBJ1-2, with D possibly being TRBD1 (5 bases). Germline CDR1 and CDR2: SNHLY and FYNNEI. The V and J ends lost 0 bases and 6 bases respectively, with 20 bases between them. The CDR3 runs to 17 residues. CDR3 in amino acids: CASSEARNPGLIDGYTF. CDR3 nucleotides: TGTGCCAGCAGTGAAGCTCGTAATCCGGGACTGATCGATGGCTACACCTTC.

The chain employs TRBV28 and TRBJ2-2, with TRBD2 matching 8 bases. The CDR3 has 19 amino acids. Losses at the gene ends were 7 bases for V and 0 bases for J; bases not matched to a gene: 16. CDR1 is MDHEN, CDR2 SYDVKM, per germline. CDR3 loop: CASTRGASGLRSNTGELFF. The CDR3 DNA follows: TGTGCCAGCACCCGGGGGGCTAGCGGGCTCCGGTCGAACACCGGGGAGCTGTTTTTT.

The chain recombines TRBV6-5 with TRBJ1-4; tentative D call: TRBD1 (6 bases). CDR3 size: 14 residues. Trimming shortened V by 4 bases and J by 8 bases, and 14 bases separated the two germline ends. CDR1 is MNHEY and CDR2 is SVGAGI in the germline V gene. CDR3 protein: CASSSQGTREKLFF. The CDR3 coding sequence is TGTGCCAGCAGTTCACAGGGTACTAGGGAAAAACTGTTTTTT.

The rearrangement links TRBV6-5 to TRBJ1-3; D not resolved. This CDR3 comprises 15 residues. V was shortened by 5 bases and J by 1 base, with 12 bases between the two germline ends. CDR1 and CDR2 from the germline V gene are MNHEY and SVGAGI. CDR3 nucleotide sequence: TGTGCCAGCAGTCCACACCTAGGATCTGGAAACACCATATATTTT. This codes for CASSPHLGSGNTIYF.

This rearrangement joins TRBV24-1 to TRBJ2-2, with a weak D call TRBD2 (6 bases). V lost 3 bases, J lost 6 bases, and 16 bases lay in between. The CDR3 has 16 amino acids. CDR1 and CDR2 (germline): KGHDR, SFDVKD. The CDR3 DNA reads as TGTGCCACCAGTGATGGGCCAGGGAGGAGGTCCGGGGAGCTGTTTTTT. This sequence encodes CATSDGPGRRSGELFF.

This clone was observed once. This chain connects TRBV29-1 to TRBJ2-3; 9 bases align to TRBD1. This CDR3 contains 11 residues. Germline lookup yields CDR1 SQVTM and CDR2 ANQGSEA. Unmatched junction bases numbered 5, after V lost 6 bases and J lost 10 bases. The CDR3 DNA is TGCAGCGTCGACAGGGGGTGGGCGCAGTATTTT. Its protein product is CSVDRGWAQYF.

This sequence joins TRBV3-1 (or the pseudogene TRBV3-2) and TRBJ2-5; D call uncertain. The germline V and J ends were trimmed by 4 bases and 5 bases, with 14 bases remaining between them. There are 14 residues in the CDR3. The germline gives CDR1 LGHDT, CDR2 YNNKEL (reference sequence). The CDR3 nucleotides read TGTGCCAGCAGCCCGACGACTGGCCTGGAGACCCAGTACTTC. This gives the protein CASSPTTGLETQYF.

V gene TRBV27 combines with J gene TRBJ1-5; TRBD1 is a possible D gene (6 bases). Germline V gives CDR1 MNHEY, CDR2 SMNVEV (reference sequence). The CDR3 covers 16 residues. Trimming stripped 5 bases from V and 4 bases from J, with 18 bases between. Here the CDR3 reads CASSPWGQGSNQPQHF. The DNA for the CDR3 is TGTGCCAGCAGTCCATGGGGTCAGGGGTCAAATCAGCCCCAGCATTTT.

This sequence joins TRBV19 and TRBJ1-2; weak D call: TRBD1 (6 bases). Trimming took off 4 bases at V and 4 bases at J, with 13 bases between the two ends. The CDR3 is 14 residues long. The germline gives CDR1 LNHDA, CDR2 SQIVND (reference sequence). The CDR3 reads CASSTGIGGYGYTF. The DNA for the CDR3 is TGTGCCAGTAGTACAGGGATAGGGGGCTATGGCTACACCTTC.

The CDR3 reads CASSLDPGQPDYGYTF. The CDR3 DNA reads as TGTGCCAGCAGCCTCGACCCGGGACAGCCTGACTATGGCTACACCTTC. The V gene is TRBV11-2, the J gene TRBJ1-2, with 7 bases fitting TRBD1. The CDR3 runs to 16 residues. V dropped 5 bases and J dropped 3; count of bases not matched to a gene: 12. Germline CDR1 and CDR2: SGHAT and FQNNGV.

CDR3 sequence: CASRLRAGQGATNEKLFF. The CDR3 bases are TGTGCCAGCAGGCTTAGGGCGGGACAGGGGGCAACTAATGAAAAACTGTTTTTT. The chain couples TRBV28 to TRBJ1-4; 11 bases line up with TRBD1. The CDR3 covers 18 residues. CDR1 and CDR2 (germline): MDHEN, SYDVKM. The J segment lost 0 bases and the V segment lost 6 bases, leaving 9 bases of the junction unmatched.

The chain is built from TRBV4-3 and TRBJ2-1; 7 bases map to TRBD1. Germline CDR1 is LGHNA and CDR2 is YSLEER. The CDR3 is 12 residues long. V was clipped by 4 bases and J by 9 bases; unmatched bases: 3. CDR3 in DNA: TGCGCCAGCAGCCTGAGGGGGCGTGAGCAGTTCTTC. Its protein product is CASSLRGREQFF.

V and J are TRBV18 and TRBJ1-3; D not certain. V was clipped by 3 bases and J by 1 base, with 19 bases between them. CDR1 and CDR2 from the germline V gene are KGHSH and LQKENI. CDR3 length equals 18 residues. CDR3 DNA: TGTGCCAGCTCACCGTATACGGAGGGCCCCGGGTCTGGAAACACCATATATTTT. Protein product: CASSPYTEGPGSGNTIYF.

The chain is built from TRBV19 and TRBJ1-4; the D gene is possibly TRBD1 (5 bases). This CDR3 is 14 amino acids long. The V end lost 3 bases, the J end lost 2 bases, and 7 bases lay between the germline ends. Germline lookup yields CDR1 LNHDA and CDR2 SQIVND (reference sequence). CDR3 sequence: CASSISGTNEKLFF. The CDR3, as DNA: TGTGCCAGTAGTATTTCAGGGACTAATGAAAAACTGTTTTTT.

The rearrangement uses TRBV25-1 and TRBJ2-6; D is uncertain. Germline V gives CDR1 MGHDK, CDR2 SYGVNS. V lost 8 bases and J lost 0, with 5 bases in between. CDR3 length equals 13 residues. The CDR3 DNA sequence: TGTGCCAGCCGAGGCTCTGGGGCCAACGTCCTGACTTTC. Its protein is CASRGSGANVLTF.

The V call is TRBV25-1, the J call TRBJ1-4; tentative D call: TRBD1 (5 bases). The CDR3 has 16 residues. V lost 1 base and J 5 bases, leaving 14 bases between the germline ends. The germline V gene encodes CDR1 MGHDK and CDR2 SYGVNS. In nucleotides, the CDR3 is TGTGCCAGCAGTGAATTTGGAGGGGCTGAAAATGAAAAACTGTTTTTT. Translated, it gives CASSEFGGAENEKLFF.